Following are 20 T cell receptor beta chains from one sample sequenced in a study of beta chain features in type 1 diabetes. The whole isolated RNA underwent reverse transcription, so sequencing captured expressed TCRB transcripts. Clones were sequenced by immunoSEQ multiplex PCR, and TCRdb holds only the in-frame ones, with some missing. The data contain 250,000 to 300,000 clones, about 8.5% of them singletons. Sample: central memory CD4+ T cells from blood. The origin of the receptors is a woman between 18 and 29 years old in good health.

At least ten counts were recorded for this clone. This chain uses TRBV7-3 with TRBJ2-7; the D gene is possibly TRBD2 (7 bases). Trimming pared 3 bases from V and 9 bases from J, leaving 15 bases between. This CDR3 comprises 13 residues. Germline assignment: CDR1 SGHTA and CDR2 FQGTGA. CDR3 in amino acids: CASSFSGGLRQYF. In nucleotides, the CDR3 is TGTGCCAGCAGCTTTTCGGGGGGCTTACGGCAGTACTTC. Drawing the rest from reference TRBV7-3 and TRBJ2-7, the complete variable domain is GAGVSQTPSNKVTEKGKYVELRCDPISGHTALYWYRQSLGQGPEFLIYFQGTGAADDSGLPNDRFFAVRPEGSVSTLKIQRTERGDSAVYLCASSFSGGLRQYFGPGTRLTVT.

The chain joins TRBV7-2 to TRBJ2-1; a weak D match, TRBD2 (6 bases). CDR1 and CDR2 (germline): SGHTA, FQGNSA. V was pared by 3 bases and J by 6 bases, with 18 bases between. The CDR3 contains 16 residues. The CDR3 protein is CASSLQFERRGNEQFF. The CDR3 coding sequence is TGTGCCAGCAGCTTGCAGTTTGAGCGGCGGGGCAATGAGCAGTTCTTC.

This clone was detected a few times. Other DNA sequences in the same sample also yield this CDR3. This chain uses TRBV7-2 with TRBJ2-5, with D hard to call. This CDR3 has 12 residues. Trimming left V 5 bases short and J 5 bases short, with 9 bases between. Germline V lookup: CDR1 SGHTA, CDR2 FQGNSA. The CDR3 here is CASSLYAETQYF. The DNA for the CDR3 is TGTGCCAGCAGCCTCTACGCGGAGACCCAGTACTTC.

This clone was counted a few times. This sequence joins TRBV7-9 and TRBJ2-5; D unclear. Germline V gives CDR1 SEHNR, CDR2 FQNEAQ (reference sequence). Trimming shortened V by 3 bases and J by 2 bases, and 4 bases separated the two germline ends. This CDR3 has 12 residues. The CDR3 nucleotides are TGTGCCAGCAGCTTCGCACAAGAGACCCAGTACTTC. This sequence encodes CASSFAQETQYF. Full variable domain (rest looked up from reference TRBV7-9 and TRBJ2-5): DTGVSQNPRHKITKRGQNVTFRCDPISEHNRLYWYRQTLGQGPEFLTYFQNEAQLEKSRLLSDRFSAERPKGSFSTLEIQRTEQGDSAMYLCASSFAQETQYFGPGTRLLVL.

This clone has ten or more counts. The chain has TRBV5-1 and TRBJ2-5; D is unresolved. V was shortened by 4 bases and J by 3 bases, with 10 bases between the two germline ends. This CDR3 is 13 amino acids long. Germline V gene data show CDR1 as SGHRS and CDR2 as YFSETQ. CDR3 residues: CASSDADKETQYF. In DNA, the CDR3 is TGCGCCAGCAGCGACGCGGATAAAGAGACCCAGTACTTC.

The V call is TRBV2, the J call TRBJ2-7; unclear D gene. The V gene's germline CDR1 is SNHLY and CDR2 FYNNEI. The ends were cut back, 6 bases at V and 3 bases at J, with 9 bases in the middle. This CDR3 spans 12 amino acids. The DNA of the CDR3 is TGTGCCAGCAGCTTAATTGGCTACGAGCAGTACGTC. Protein product: CASSLIGYEQYV.

The J gene is TRBJ1-2, the V gene TRBV7-6; D gene unclear. The CDR3 is 15 amino acids. Trimming pared 5 bases from V and 2 bases from J, leaving 15 bases between. Looked up from germline, CDR1 is SGHVS and CDR2 is FNYEAQ. The CDR3 DNA reads as TGTGCCAGCAGCCCCCAGTACACTTCCAACTATGGCTACACCTTC. Its translation is CASSPQYTSNYGYTF.

V usage is TRBV6-5 and J usage is TRBJ2-5; TRBD1 aligns across 7 bases. Unmatched junction bases numbered 10, after V lost 6 bases and J lost 3 bases. Germline-derived CDR1 and CDR2 are MNHEY and SVGAGI. This CDR3 contains 15 residues. Written as DNA, the CDR3 is TGTGCCAGCAGCGACACCGGGACAGTGAAAGAGACCCAGTACTTC. Protein product: CASSDTGTVKETQYF.

CDR3: CASSQVPGITPLSQETQYF. The CDR3 DNA sequence: TGCGCCAGCAGCCAAGTTCCAGGCATTACGCCCTTGAGCCAAGAGACCCAGTACTTC. V and J are TRBV4-1 and TRBJ2-5; unclear D gene. Germline CDR1 is MGHRA and CDR2 is YSYEKL. Trimming removed 1 base from V and 1 base from J, with 22 bases in between. The CDR3 is made up of 19 amino acids.

This clone was observed a handful of times. The V gene is TRBV15, the J gene TRBJ1-2; D is unresolved. This CDR3 comprises 16 residues. The V gene's germline CDR1 is LNHNV and CDR2 YYDKDF (reference sequence). V was clipped by 0 bases and J by 4 bases, with 15 bases between them. The CDR3 loop reads CATSRDRGRTGYGYTF. The CDR3, as DNA: TGTGCCACCAGCAGAGACAGAGGCCGTACGGGCTATGGCTACACCTTC.

A few counts support this clone. DNA for the CDR3: TGTGCCAGCACCCCACAGGGGCCGTCTTATGGCTACACCTTC. Residues: CASTPQGPSYGYTF. This chain connects TRBV7-9 to TRBJ1-2; 7 bases agree with TRBD1. The CDR3 length is 14 residues. Germline lookup yields CDR1 SEHNR and CDR2 FQNEAQ (reference sequence). V trimming: 7 bases; J trimming: 5 bases; junction bases outside the gene matches: 10.

The genes are TRBV27 and TRBJ2-6; a weak D match, TRBD2 (7 bases). Germline CDR1 MNHEY, CDR2 SMNVEV (reference sequence). This CDR3 region has 19 residues. With 2 bases removed from V and 0 bases from J, the gap between germline ends came to 17 bases. The CDR3 here is CASSLRGGQLPSGANVLTF. The CDR3 DNA reads as TGTGCCAGCAGTTTAAGGGGGGGACAACTACCCTCTGGGGCCAACGTCCTGACTTTC.

The V call is TRBV4-1, the J call TRBJ2-5, with D hard to call. V dropped 1 base and J dropped 8 bases, with 5 bases sitting between them. The CDR3 spans 11 residues. Germline V lookup: CDR1 MGHRA, CDR2 YSYEKL. The CDR3 sequence is CASSQGYTQYF. DNA of the CDR3: TGCGCCAGCAGCCAAGGGTACACCCAGTACTTC.

The rearrangement joins TRBV27 to TRBJ1-5, with TRBD1 identical over 12 bases. With V trimmed by 10 bases and J by 2 bases, 9 bases remained unmatched. The CDR3 length is 16 residues. Germline V gives CDR1 MNHEY, CDR2 SMNVEV (reference sequence). The CDR3 DNA reads TGTGCCAACGACCACCGGGACAGGGGGCGCAATCAGCCCCAGCATTTT. Its translation: CANDHRDRGRNQPQHF.

This sequence joins TRBV5-4 and TRBJ1-2; 10 bases match TRBD1. The ends lost 2 bases at V and 7 bases at J; junction bases unmatched: 5. The CDR3 sequence is 14 residues long. Germline V gives CDR1 SGHNT, CDR2 YYREEE (reference sequence). CDR3 region: CASSLDRGRSGYTF. The CDR3 nucleotides read TGTGCCAGCAGCTTAGACAGGGGGCGAAGTGGCTACACCTTC. Filled out from reference TRBV5-4 and TRBJ1-2, the complete variable domain reads ETGVTQSPTHLIKTRGQQVTLRCSSQSGHNTVSWYQQALGQGPQFIFQYYREEENGRGNFPPRFSGLQFPNYSSELNVNALELDDSALYLCASSLDRGRSGYTFGSGTRLTVV.

There are a few counts of this clone. This rearrangement joins TRBV7-2 to TRBJ2-5, with 7 nucleotides matching TRBD2. The last part of the DNA fits TRBJ2-7 better; the J call may be wrong. There are 14 residues in the CDR3. Per the germline V gene, CDR1 is SGHTA and CDR2 is FQGNSA. This CDR3 reads CASSLSSGKDEQYF. CDR3 DNA: TGTGCCAGCAGCTTGTCCAGCGGGAAAGACGAGCAGTACTTC.

This clone was seen a handful of times. The chain combines TRBV29-1 with TRBJ2-5, with D perhaps being TRBD1 or TRBD2 (5 bases each). The V and J ends lost 4 bases and 4 bases respectively, with 10 bases between them. The germline V gene has CDR1 SQVTM and CDR2 ANQGSEA. This CDR3 is built from 12 residues. The CDR3 DNA is TGCAGCGTTGTCGAGAGGGGAGAGACCCAGTACTTC. Translation: CSVVERGETQYF. Using reference TRBV29-1 and TRBJ2-5 for the parts outside the CDR3, the full variable domain is SAVISQKPSRDICQRGTSLTIQCQVDSQVTMMFWYRQQPGQSLTLIATANQGSEATYESGFVIDKFPISRPNLTFSTLTVSNMSPEDSSIYLCSVVERGETQYFGPGTRLLVL.

The chain employs TRBV18 and TRBJ2-1; D possibly matches TRBD1 or TRBD2 (5 bases each). The germline V and J ends were trimmed by 3 bases and 7 bases, with 10 bases remaining between them. CDR1 and CDR2 from the germline V gene are KGHSH and LQKENI. CDR3 length equals 13 residues. The CDR3 DNA reads TGTGCCAGCTCACCTACCAGGGAGAATGAGCAGTTCTTC. Its protein is CASSPTRENEQFF. The variable domain in full, completed from reference TRBV18 and TRBJ2-1, reads NAGVMQNPRHLVRRRGQEARLRCSPMKGHSHVYWYRQLPEEGLKFMVYLQKENIIDESGMPKERFSAEFPKEGPSILRIQQVVRGDSAAYFCASSPTRENEQFFGPGTRLTVL.

The chain combines TRBV7-3 with TRBJ2-3, with D perhaps TRBD2 (5 bases). Germline V gene lookup returns CDR1 SGHTA and CDR2 FQGTGA. Trimming cost V 2 bases and J 2 bases, with 11 bases left between them. The CDR3 runs to 15 residues. This CDR3 is CASSLDGLPTDTQYF. The DNA for the CDR3 is TGTGCCAGCAGCTTAGATGGACTTCCCACAGATACGCAGTATTTT.

The chain employs TRBV7-2 and TRBJ1-6, with D perhaps matching TRBD1 (5 bases). Germline CDR1 is SGHTA and CDR2 is FQGNSA. This CDR3 has 16 residues. V lost 5 bases to trimming and J lost 6 bases, with 17 bases between them. The CDR3 DNA reads as TGTGCCAGCAGCCCGAAGACTGGGGGACTTAATTCACCCCTCCACTTT. It translates to CASSPKTGGLNSPLHF.